A single T cell receptor beta chain is shown here with its context. Its antigen is unidentified. Amplified TCR beta CDR3 regions derived from RNA transcripts. HTBI primers were the set used in a first-round RT-PCR of the TCR CDR3. TCRdb reprocessed the multiplex PCR reads via MiXCR and lists one record per CDR3 protein. This repertoire shows a few hundred thousand distinct CDR3 sequences, about 15% found once; its top ten account for roughly a quarter. The V gene's germline CDR1 is KGHDR and CDR2 SFDVKD. Trimming pared 0 bases from V and 7 bases from J, leaving 3 bases between. The CDR3 contains 12 residues. This specimen comes from a study of T cells in Graves' hyperthyroidism and ophthalmopathy. Regarding the study as a whole: Most thyroid clonotypes expanded above 0.001 appeared in blood too.

Exclusion followed for patients with uncontrolled infection, other autoimmune disease, pregnancy or lactation. This chain links TRBV24-1 with TRBJ1-5; D gene uncertain. This receptor was obtained from a woman under 30 with Graves' hyperthyroidism that later progressed to Graves' ophthalmopathy. Sequenced: blood. The CDR3 DNA reads TGTGCCACCAGTGATTTGGGCCAGCCCCAGCATTTT. Its protein is CATSDLGQPQHF.